The sequence of this TCR beta chain was determined in a study of blood T cell repertoires in COVID-19. Study details: Whether acute or convalescent, the COVID-19 samples came from the United States, Italy and Spain. T cells, B-cell-depleted T cells, or PBMCs supplied cDNA or gDNA.

This clone was seen a single time. Original handling: Estimation of nucleated cell counts relied on the amplification of reference gene primers. TCRdb's table, derived via immunoSEQ multiplex PCR, lists solely in-frame clones and lacks some. V and J calls and clone size follow that table, whereas D and trimming were derived from the DNA. In the table there are about 250,000 clones, around 89% of which are singletons. Two consecutive negative NP/OP PCR tests, clearance, or resolved symptoms defined Cohort 3 recovery. The CDR3 runs 13 residues. V dropped 4 bases and J dropped 4 bases, with 11 bases sitting between them. CDR1 and CDR2 (germline): SNHLY, FYNNEI.

The sequence was obtained from a man aged 35 to 55 who had recovered from COVID-19. What was sequenced was PBMCs or T cells enriched from blood (not recorded which). The chain is built from TRBV2 and TRBJ2-7; no firm D call. CDR3 residues: CASSGHLLYEQYF. The DNA for the CDR3 is TGTGCCAGCAGTGGACACTTACTGTACGAGCAGTACTTC.